This T cell receptor beta chain was obtained from a study of T cell responses to AZD1222 COVID-19 vaccine. General observations from the study: Scientists sampled the repertoires only once the peak T cell response had passed. Mapped onto spike, vaccine-associated CD4 TCRs spanned it and were dominant at 160-218 and 743-854. At baseline, just 5 or 6 AZD1222 recipients tested seropositive.

Repertoires were generated with immunoSEQ multiplex PCR, while TCRdb's copy carries only in-frame clones and drops some. This table holds about 45,000 clones, around 80% found once. The V end lost 6 bases, the J end lost 1 base, and 9 bases lay between the germline ends. This CDR3 is built from 13 residues. This clone was observed a handful of times. No antigen is known for it. The specimen comprised peripheral blood, sampled on day 0 of AZD1222 vaccination. This chain uses TRBV23-1 with TRBJ1-1, with no clear D. TRBV23-1 is an ORF, with its function uncertain. The clonotype comes from an adult in good health. The DNA of the CDR3 is TGCGCCAGCAGCCGAGTTTGGAACACTGAAGCTTTCTTT. Protein product: CASSRVWNTEAFF.